This section outlines one T cell receptor (beta chain) sequence together with its context. CDR1 is MNHEY, CDR2 SVGEGT, per germline. The CDR3 runs to 15 residues. Trimming left V 0 bases short and J 2 bases short, with 10 bases between. The data derive from a study of blood T cell repertoires in COVID-19. Study-wide context: Some COVID-19 samples were acute and others convalescent; all came from the United States, Italy and Spain. From T cells, B-cell-depleted T cells, or PBMCs came the material, which was cDNA or gDNA.

In the original processing: Reference gene primer amplification yielded estimated nucleated cell counts. Profiled with immunoSEQ multiplex PCR; TCRdb holds only in-frame clones, not every one. V and J calls and clone size are as listed in that table; D and trimming were resolved from the DNA. The sample lists about 260,000 clones; 83% were seen once. Sequencing was done on a sample of peripheral blood. The genes are TRBV6-2 or TRBV6-3 and TRBJ1-2; tentative D call: TRBD1 (6 bases). The clonotype comes from a woman aged 50 to 60 who had recovered from COVID-19. CDR3 in amino acids: CASSYSAGANYGYTF. The CDR3 bases are TGTGCCAGCAGTTACTCGGCGGGGGCGAACTATGGCTACACCTTC.